Presented here are 31 T cell receptor beta chains from one specimen sequenced in a study of T cell responses to AZD1222 COVID-19 vaccine. TCRdb's copy holds only in-frame clones and misses some; the assay was immunoSEQ multiplex PCR. The data hold 86,000 or so clones, with about 93% observed a single time. The material was peripheral blood, obtained on day 0 of MenACWY control vaccination. The receptors derive from an adult in good health.

The chain carries TRBV3-1 (or the pseudogene TRBV3-2) and TRBJ2-3; perhaps D is TRBD1 or TRBD2 (5 bases each). This CDR3 has 16 residues. Looked up from germline, CDR1 is LGHDT and CDR2 is YNNKEL (reference sequence). Trimming left V 4 bases short and J 5 bases short, with 19 bases between. CDR3 loop: CASSLGAAGPVDTQYF. DNA for the CDR3: TGTGCCAGCAGCCTCGGGGCGGCGGGCCCGGTAGATACGCAGTATTTT.

The genes are TRBV4-2 and TRBJ1-6; D possibly corresponds to TRBD1 (5 bases). The length of the CDR3 is 15 residues. Trimming pared 4 bases from V and 3 bases from J, leaving 10 bases between. Germline CDR1 and CDR2: LGHNA and YNFKEQ. CDR3 amino acids: CASSRNRNYNSPLHF. The CDR3 nucleotides are TGTGCCAGCAGCCGAAACAGGAACTATAATTCACCCCTCCACTTT.

This clone was seen a handful of times. The genes are TRBV7-8 and TRBJ2-3; possibly TRBD1 or TRBD2 for D (5 bases each). V was cut by 5 bases and J by 5 bases, with 17 bases left in between. Per the germline V gene, CDR1 is SGHVS and CDR2 is FQNEAQ. The CDR3 spans 15 residues. The CDR3 loop reads CASSRPGPDEDTQYF. In DNA, the CDR3 is TGTGCCAGCAGCCGACCGGGACCTGACGAAGATACGCAGTATTTT.

The chain joins TRBV28 to TRBJ2-1, with 7 positions matching TRBD2. V shed 5 bases, J shed 9 bases, and the junction held 10 bases outside the gene matches. Germline-derived CDR1 and CDR2 are MDHEN and SYDVKM. This CDR3 region has 14 residues. CDR3 in amino acids: CASSAAWRELEQFF. DNA for the CDR3: TGTGCCAGCAGTGCCGCCTGGCGGGAGCTTGAGCAGTTCTTC.

The V gene is TRBV27, the J gene TRBJ2-3; D may be TRBD1 or TRBD2 (5 bases each). Germline assignment: CDR1 MNHEY and CDR2 SMNVEV (reference sequence). The CDR3 covers 13 residues. Trimming cost V 7 bases and J 0 bases, with 8 bases left between them. CDR3 sequence (DNA): TGTGCCAGCACCCGGGGCAGCACAGATACGCAGTATTTT. It translates to CASTRGSTDTQYF.

This clone was counted once. This chain links TRBV11-2 with TRBJ1-4; D is perhaps TRBD1 (5 bases). V gave up 5 bases and J gave up 8 bases, with 18 bases separating them. Germline-derived CDR1 and CDR2 are SGHAT and FQNNGV. The CDR3 runs 15 residues. CDR3 region: CASSPRSSGEEKLFF. Here the CDR3 DNA reads TGTGCCAGCAGCCCGCGGAGCTCGGGGGAAGAAAAACTGTTTTTT.

This clone showed up just once. The chain carries TRBV7-8 and TRBJ2-2; D is ambiguous. Trimming removed 6 bases at V and 1 base at J, with 6 bases between. From germline, CDR1 is SGHVS and CDR2 FQNEAQ. This CDR3 contains 13 residues. The DNA of the CDR3 is TGTGCCAGCAGATACAGGAACACCGGGGAGCTGTTTTTT. It encodes CASRYRNTGELFF. Full variable domain (missing parts from reference TRBV7-8 and TRBJ2-2): GAGVSQSPRYKVAKRGQDVALRCDPISGHVSLFWYQQALGQGPEFLTYFQNEAQLDKSGLPSDRFFAERPEGSVSTLKIQRTQQEDSAVYLCASRYRNTGELFFGEGSRLTVL.

J is TRBJ2-5 and V is TRBV7-9, with D uncertain. Germline V gives CDR1 SEHNR, CDR2 FQNEAQ (reference sequence). With 5 bases removed from V and 4 bases from J, the gap between germline ends came to 17 bases. The CDR3 runs to 15 residues. CDR3 nucleotide sequence: TGTGCCAGCAGCAAGGCCTCTCTCAGTGGAGAGACCCAGTACTTC. Encoded protein: CASSKASLSGETQYF.

The V and J genes are TRBV6-5 and TRBJ2-7, with 9 bases fitting TRBD2. The CDR3 sequence is 15 residues long. Losses at the gene ends were 5 bases for V and 0 bases for J; bases not matched to a gene: 5. Germline V gives CDR1 MNHEY, CDR2 SVGAGI. CDR3: CASSIPSGISYEQYF. In nucleotides, the CDR3 is TGTGCCAGCAGTATCCCTAGCGGGATCTCCTACGAGCAGTACTTC.

The count of this clone is one. The rearrangement links TRBV4-1 to TRBJ1-6; D is perhaps TRBD1 (6 bases). V was shortened by 2 bases and J by 10 bases, with 9 bases between the two germline ends. This CDR3 spans 13 amino acids. Germline CDR1 and CDR2: MGHRA and YSYEKL. The CDR3 DNA is TGCGCCAGCAGCCAATTAGGGGGATCACCCCTCCACTTT. The encoded protein is CASSQLGGSPLHF.

V and J are TRBV5-6 and TRBJ2-1; a possible D gene is TRBD1 (5 bases). Trimming removed 4 bases from V and 12 bases from J, with 14 bases in between. The CDR3 consists of 12 residues. Germline CDR1 SGHDT, CDR2 YYEEEE. CDR3 sequence reads: CASSQAREGQFF. CDR3 nucleotides: TGTGCCAGCAGCCAGGCCAGGGAAGGGCAGTTCTTC.

This rearrangement joins TRBV6-5 to TRBJ2-3, with D tentatively TRBD2 (5 bases). The V end was cut by 0 bases, the J end by 2 bases, with 9 bases between. The CDR3 is 15 amino acids. Germline V gene lookup returns CDR1 MNHEY and CDR2 SVGAGI. The CDR3 region has the DNA TGTGCCAGCAGTTACTCGGACGGACTCACAGATACGCAGTATTTT. It translates to CASSYSDGLTDTQYF.

This clone was seen a single time. This chain uses TRBV2 with TRBJ2-7, with TRBD1 matching 10 bases. Trimming at V came to 6 bases and at J to 5 bases, leaving 10 bases not matched to a gene. CDR3 size: 15 residues. Per germline, CDR1 SNHLY and CDR2 FYNNEI. The CDR3 DNA is TGTGCCAGCAGGGCTCCGGGACAGGGGAGGCACGAGCAGTACTTC. Its protein product is CASRAPGQGRHEQYF.

The chain combines TRBV28 with TRBJ1-4; D is unclear. Germline-derived CDR1 and CDR2 are MDHEN and SYDVKM. Trimming cost V 6 bases and J 8 bases, with 7 bases left between them. The CDR3 is made up of 11 amino acids. The CDR3 nucleotides read TGTGCCAGCAGCCCCAGAGAAAAACTGTTTTTT. Its protein product is CASSPREKLFF.

DNA of the CDR3: TGTGCCAGCAGTGCCAAGAGTGCAGATACGCAGTATTTT. It codes for CASSAKSADTQYF. The rearrangement joins TRBV6-4 to TRBJ2-3; D unresolved. This CDR3 is 13 amino acids long. Deletions cut 4 bases from V and 4 bases from J, with 9 bases between. From germline, CDR1 is MRHNA and CDR2 SNTAGT.

The chain carries TRBV6-5 and TRBJ1-2; 7 bases are shared with TRBD1. The CDR3 is 15 residues long. V lost 8 bases to trimming and J lost 0 bases; unmatched junction nucleotides: 9. CDR1 is MNHEY, CDR2 SVGAGI, per germline. CDR3 DNA: TGTGCCAGCCCGACAGACAGGGACCCTAACTATGGCTACACCTTC. Its protein is CASPTDRDPNYGYTF.

This chain connects TRBV5-1 to TRBJ2-7, with D possibly TRBD1 on 5 matching bases. Trimming pared 5 bases from V and 3 bases from J, leaving 9 bases between. CDR3 length equals 12 residues. In germline, CDR1 is SGHRS, CDR2 YFSETQ. The CDR3 loop is CASSSDSYEQYF. CDR3 sequence (DNA): TGCGCCAGCAGTTCTGACAGCTACGAGCAGTACTTC.

The J gene is TRBJ1-1, the V gene TRBV2; unclear D gene. V was pared by 7 bases and J by 4 bases, with 10 bases between. The germline V gene has CDR1 SNHLY and CDR2 FYNNEI. This CDR3 region has 12 residues. The CDR3 nucleotides are TGTGCCAGCACCGGCCGAGGCACTGAAGCTTTCTTT. The encoded protein is CASTGRGTEAFF.

V gene TRBV28 combines with J gene TRBJ1-5; D is unresolved. The CDR3 is 14 residues long. Trimming pared 7 bases from V and 3 bases from J, leaving 13 bases between. The germline V gene encodes CDR1 MDHEN and CDR2 SYDVKM. The CDR3 loop is CASKIGIPNQPQHF. The CDR3 nucleotides read TGTGCCAGCAAAATAGGGATCCCCAATCAGCCCCAGCATTTT.

This chain joins TRBV2 and TRBJ1-1; D not certain. V lost 5 bases, J lost 1 base, and 8 bases lay in between. The V gene's germline CDR1 is SNHLY and CDR2 FYNNEI. The CDR3 has 13 amino acids. The CDR3 protein is CASSLNRNTEAFF. For the CDR3, the DNA is TGTGCCAGCAGTTTAAACAGGAACACTGAAGCTTTCTTT.

This clone has more than one count but fewer than ten. V and J are TRBV6-5 and TRBJ1-4; possibly TRBD1 for D (6 bases). There are 15 residues in the CDR3. Looked up from germline, CDR1 is MNHEY and CDR2 is SVGAGI. The ends were cut back, 10 bases at V and 0 bases at J, with 15 bases in the middle. Written as DNA, the CDR3 is TGTGCCACCCAGGGGATGATAGCAACTAATGAAAAACTGTTTTTT. The encoded protein is CATQGMIATNEKLFF.

J is TRBJ1-1 and V is TRBV9; D remains unclear. This CDR3 has 13 amino acids. Germline V gene lookup returns CDR1 SGDLS and CDR2 YYNGEE. Between the trimmed V and J ends, which lost 4 bases and 5 bases, there was a span of 12 bases. CDR3 in DNA: TGTGCCAGCAGCCCTATTCGGGGAACTGAAGCTTTCTTT. Translating gives CASSPIRGTEAFF.

This chain connects TRBV14 to TRBJ1-2; no definite D call. The CDR3 spans 13 residues. Deletions cut 4 bases from V and 10 bases from J, with 16 bases between. CDR1 is SGHDN and CDR2 is FVKESK in the germline V gene. The CDR3: CASSPRARATYTF. The CDR3 bases are TGTGCCAGCAGCCCACGAGCACGGGCCACCTACACCTTC.

The table lists this clone with a count of one. The chain recombines TRBV6-2 or TRBV6-3 with TRBJ2-7, with D perhaps matching TRBD1 (5 bases). Trimming shortened V by 0 bases and J by 5 bases, and 8 bases separated the two germline ends. The CDR3 loop spans 13 amino acids. The germline gives CDR1 MNHEY, CDR2 SVGEGT. Written as DNA, the CDR3 is TGTGCCAGCAGTTACTCAGGGGTCGACGAGCAGTACTTC. Translated, it gives CASSYSGVDEQYF.

The gene calls are TRBV3-1 (or the pseudogene TRBV3-2) and TRBJ2-5; D is undetermined. Trimming removed 3 bases at V and 0 bases at J, with 8 bases between. Germline assignment: CDR1 LGHDT and CDR2 YNNKEL (reference sequence). This CDR3 spans 14 amino acids. The CDR3 DNA follows: TGTGCCAGCAGCCACACGACGGACCAAGAGACCCAGTACTTC. Its protein is CASSHTTDQETQYF.

The chain employs TRBV4-3 and TRBJ1-2; no firm D call. The CDR3 length is 16 residues. The V gene's germline CDR1 is LGHNA and CDR2 YSLEER. Trimming took off 2 bases at V and 6 bases at J, with 19 bases between the two ends. The DNA of the CDR3 is TGCGCCAGCAGCCAATCTGAGTTCGTTACAGCTGATGGCTACACCTTC. Its protein product is CASSQSEFVTADGYTF.

The chain joins TRBV7-2 to TRBJ1-2; D possibly corresponds to TRBD1 (5 bases). CDR3 length: 15 residues. V was pared by 1 base and J by 3 bases, with 12 bases between. CDR1 is SGHTA and CDR2 is FQGNSA in the germline V gene. The CDR3 here is CASSLEGGVDYGYTF. CDR3 DNA: TGTGCCAGCAGCTTAGAGGGAGGGGTCGACTATGGCTACACCTTC. The whole variable domain, remainder taken from reference TRBV7-2 and TRBJ1-2, is GAGVSQSPSNKVTEKGKDVELRCDPISGHTALYWYRQSLGQGLEFLIYFQGNSAPDKSGLPSDRFSAERTGGSVSTLTIQRTQQEDSAVYLCASSLEGGVDYGYTFGSGTRLTVV.

The chain couples TRBV12-3 or TRBV12-4 to TRBJ2-2; D not certain. Trimming stripped 6 bases from V and 12 bases from J, with 14 bases between. The length of the CDR3 is 12 residues. The CDR3: CASSPGSPQLFF. The CDR3 bases are TGTGCCAGCAGCCCTGGATCTCCCCAGCTGTTTTTT.

This sequence joins TRBV5-1 and TRBJ2-1; 8 bases map to TRBD2. J lost 0 bases, V lost 5 bases, and 4 bases had no gene match. The CDR3 length is 15 residues. Germline CDR1 and CDR2: SGHRS and YFSETQ. Here the CDR3 DNA reads TGCGCCAGCAGTTCGCTAGCGGGCTCCTACAATGAGCAGTTCTTC. As protein: CASSSLAGSYNEQFF.

V and J are TRBV9 and TRBJ1-1; D is perhaps TRBD1 (6 bases). This CDR3 is 15 amino acids long. The germline gives CDR1 SGDLS, CDR2 YYNGEE. Trimming took off 0 bases at V and 4 bases at J, with 13 bases between the two ends. The CDR3, as DNA: TGTGCCAGCAGCGTAGGTGGGGGCGCGGGCACTGAAGCTTTCTTT. It is translated as CASSVGGGAGTEAFF.

The V gene is TRBV12-3 or TRBV12-4, the J gene TRBJ1-3, with no clear D. There are 13 residues in the CDR3. Trimming removed 1 base from V and 0 bases from J, with 1 base in between. CDR3: CASSLVSGNTIYF. The CDR3 DNA follows: TGTGCCAGCAGTTTAGTCTCTGGAAACACCATATATTTT.